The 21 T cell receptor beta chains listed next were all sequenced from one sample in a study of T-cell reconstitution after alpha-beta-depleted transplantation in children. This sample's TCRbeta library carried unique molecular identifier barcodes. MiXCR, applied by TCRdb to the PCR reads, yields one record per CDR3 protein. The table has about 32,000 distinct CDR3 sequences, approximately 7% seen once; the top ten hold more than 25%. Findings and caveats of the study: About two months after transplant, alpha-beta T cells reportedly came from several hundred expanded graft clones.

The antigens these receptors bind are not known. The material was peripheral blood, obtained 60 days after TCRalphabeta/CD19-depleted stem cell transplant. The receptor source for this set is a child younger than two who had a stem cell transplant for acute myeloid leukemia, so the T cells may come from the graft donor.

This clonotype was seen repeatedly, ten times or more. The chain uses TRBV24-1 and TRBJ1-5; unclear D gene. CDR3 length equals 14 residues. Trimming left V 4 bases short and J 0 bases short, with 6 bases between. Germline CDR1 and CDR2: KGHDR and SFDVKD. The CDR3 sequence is CATSEGYSNQPQHF. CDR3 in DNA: TGTGCCACCAGTGAGGGTTATAGCAATCAGCCCCAGCATTTT.

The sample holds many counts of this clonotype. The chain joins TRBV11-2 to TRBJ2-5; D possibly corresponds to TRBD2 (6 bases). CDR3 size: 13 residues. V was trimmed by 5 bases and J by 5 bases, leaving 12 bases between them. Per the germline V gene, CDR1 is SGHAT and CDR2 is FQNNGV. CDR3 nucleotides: TGTGCCAGCAGCCCGGGGACTGTGGAGACCCAGTACTTC. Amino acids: CASSPGTVETQYF.

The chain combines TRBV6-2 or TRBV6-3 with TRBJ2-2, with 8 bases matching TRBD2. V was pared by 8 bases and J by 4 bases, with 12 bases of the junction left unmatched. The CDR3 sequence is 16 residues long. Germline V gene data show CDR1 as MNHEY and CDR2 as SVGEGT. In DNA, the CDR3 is TGTGCCAGCCTGGGGAGACTAGCGTGGAGCACCGGGGAGCTGTTTTTT. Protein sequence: CASLGRLAWSTGELFF.

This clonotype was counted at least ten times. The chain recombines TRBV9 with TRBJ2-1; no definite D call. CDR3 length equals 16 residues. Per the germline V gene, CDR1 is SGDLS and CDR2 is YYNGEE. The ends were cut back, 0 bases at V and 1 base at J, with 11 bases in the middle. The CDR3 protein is CASSVDPRRSYNEQFF. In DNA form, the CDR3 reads TGTGCCAGCAGCGTAGATCCTAGAAGGTCCTACAATGAGCAGTTCTTC.

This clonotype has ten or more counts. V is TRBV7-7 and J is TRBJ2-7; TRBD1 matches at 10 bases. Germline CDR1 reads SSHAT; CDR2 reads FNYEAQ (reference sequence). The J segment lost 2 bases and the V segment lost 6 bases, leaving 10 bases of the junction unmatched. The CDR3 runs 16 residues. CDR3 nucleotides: TGTGCCAGCAGTCCGACAGGGGGCCCGGGGACCTACGAGCAGTACTTC. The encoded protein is CASSPTGGPGTYEQYF.

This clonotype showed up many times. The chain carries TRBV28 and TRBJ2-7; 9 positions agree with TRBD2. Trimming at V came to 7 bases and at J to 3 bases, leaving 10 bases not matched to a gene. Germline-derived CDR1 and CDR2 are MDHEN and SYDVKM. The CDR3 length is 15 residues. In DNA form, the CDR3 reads TGTGCCAGCACCTTGCCGGGACTAGCCGGCTACGAGCAGTACTTC. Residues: CASTLPGLAGYEQYF.

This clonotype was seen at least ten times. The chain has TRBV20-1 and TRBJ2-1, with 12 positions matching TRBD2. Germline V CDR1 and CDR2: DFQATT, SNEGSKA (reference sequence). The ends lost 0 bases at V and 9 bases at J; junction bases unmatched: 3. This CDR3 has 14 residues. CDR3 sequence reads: CSARERTSGVEQFF. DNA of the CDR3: TGCAGTGCTAGAGAGCGGACTAGCGGGGTTGAGCAGTTCTTC.

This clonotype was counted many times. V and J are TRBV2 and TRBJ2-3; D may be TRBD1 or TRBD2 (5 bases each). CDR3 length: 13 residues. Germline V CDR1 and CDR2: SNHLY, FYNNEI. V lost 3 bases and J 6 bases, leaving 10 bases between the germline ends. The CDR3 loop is CASSEEDTDTQYF. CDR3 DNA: TGTGCCAGCAGTGAGGAGGACACGGATACGCAGTATTTT.

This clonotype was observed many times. The CDR3 DNA sequence: TGCGCCAGCAGGGGGGGAGAGACCCAGTACTTC. Its translation: CASRGGETQYF. The chain has TRBV10-2 and TRBJ2-5, with D possibly TRBD2 on 6 matching bases. Looked up from germline, CDR1 is WSHSY and CDR2 is SAAADI. CDR3 length: 11 amino acids. Trimming left V 6 bases short and J 4 bases short, with 6 bases between.

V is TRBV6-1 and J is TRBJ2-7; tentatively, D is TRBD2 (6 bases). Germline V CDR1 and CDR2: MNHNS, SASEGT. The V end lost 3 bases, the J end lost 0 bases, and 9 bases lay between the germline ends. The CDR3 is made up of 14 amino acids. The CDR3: CASSDSGPSYEQYF. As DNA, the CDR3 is TGTGCCAGCAGTGACAGCGGGCCCTCCTACGAGCAGTACTTC.

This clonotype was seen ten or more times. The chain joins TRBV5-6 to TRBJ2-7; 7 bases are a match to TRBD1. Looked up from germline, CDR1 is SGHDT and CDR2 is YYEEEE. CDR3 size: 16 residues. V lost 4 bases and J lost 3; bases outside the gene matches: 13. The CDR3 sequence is CASSRTGVDPSYEQYF. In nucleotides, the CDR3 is TGTGCCAGCAGCCGGACAGGAGTCGACCCTAGCTACGAGCAGTACTTC.

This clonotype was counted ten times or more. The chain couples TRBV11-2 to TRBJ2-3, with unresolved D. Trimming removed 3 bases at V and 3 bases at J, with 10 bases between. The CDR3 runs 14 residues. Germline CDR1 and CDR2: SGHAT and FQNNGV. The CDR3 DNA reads TGTGCCAGCAGCTTTCCGGGTTGGACAGATACGCAGTATTTT. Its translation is CASSFPGWTDTQYF.

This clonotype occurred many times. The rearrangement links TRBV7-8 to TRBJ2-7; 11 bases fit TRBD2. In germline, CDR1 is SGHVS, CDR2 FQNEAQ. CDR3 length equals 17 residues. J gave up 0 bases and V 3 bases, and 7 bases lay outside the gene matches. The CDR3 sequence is CASSFPTSGSPSYEQYF. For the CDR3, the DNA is TGTGCCAGCAGCTTTCCCACTAGCGGGAGCCCCTCCTACGAGCAGTACTTC.

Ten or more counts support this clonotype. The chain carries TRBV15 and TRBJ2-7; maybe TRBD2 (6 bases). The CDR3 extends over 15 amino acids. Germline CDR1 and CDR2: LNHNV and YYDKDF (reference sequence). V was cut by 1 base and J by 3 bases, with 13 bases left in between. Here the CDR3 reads CATSRALGRDYEQYF. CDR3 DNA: TGTGCCACCAGCAGAGCATTAGGGCGGGACTACGAGCAGTACTTC.

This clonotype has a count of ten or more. In nucleotides, the CDR3 is TGCGCCAGCAGCTTGGCCAAGAGGATAGATACGCAGTATTTT. Protein sequence: CASSLAKRIDTQYF. J is TRBJ2-3 and V is TRBV5-1, with D unresolved. V lost 0 bases and J lost 5, with 10 bases in between. The germline V gene has CDR1 SGHRS and CDR2 YFSETQ. The CDR3 has 14 amino acids.

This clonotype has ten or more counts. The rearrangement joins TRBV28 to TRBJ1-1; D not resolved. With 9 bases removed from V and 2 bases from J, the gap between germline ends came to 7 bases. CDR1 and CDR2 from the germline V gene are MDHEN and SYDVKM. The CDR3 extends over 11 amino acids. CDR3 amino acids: CARVDNTEAFF. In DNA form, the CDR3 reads TGTGCCAGAGTTGATAACACTGAAGCTTTCTTT.

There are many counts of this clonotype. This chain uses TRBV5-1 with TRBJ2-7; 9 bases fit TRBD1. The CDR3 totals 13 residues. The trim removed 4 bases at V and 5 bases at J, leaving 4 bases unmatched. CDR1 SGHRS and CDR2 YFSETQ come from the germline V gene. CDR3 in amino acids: CASSGTGFDEQYF. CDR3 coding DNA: TGCGCCAGCAGCGGGACAGGGTTCGACGAGCAGTACTTC.

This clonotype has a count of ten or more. As DNA, the CDR3 is TGCAGTGCTTCCGACTACCCACTACATGAGCAGTTCTTC. It specifies CSASDYPLHEQFF. The V call is TRBV20-1, the J call TRBJ2-1, with a weak D call TRBD2 (5 bases). This CDR3 is 13 amino acids long. CDR1 and CDR2 from the germline V gene are DFQATT and SNEGSKA (reference sequence). Between the trimmed V and J ends, which lost 5 bases and 8 bases, there was a span of 16 bases.

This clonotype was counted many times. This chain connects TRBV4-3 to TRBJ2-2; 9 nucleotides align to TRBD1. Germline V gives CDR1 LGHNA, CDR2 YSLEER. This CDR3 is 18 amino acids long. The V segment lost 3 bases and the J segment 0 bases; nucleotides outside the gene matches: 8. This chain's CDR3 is CASSHPSRQGANTGELFF. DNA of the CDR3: TGCGCCAGCAGCCATCCATCCCGACAGGGGGCGAACACCGGGGAGCTGTTTTTT.

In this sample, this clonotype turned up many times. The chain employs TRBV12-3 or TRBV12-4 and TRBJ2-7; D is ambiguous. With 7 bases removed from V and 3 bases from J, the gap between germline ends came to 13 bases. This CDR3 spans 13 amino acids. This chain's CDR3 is CASIDDPDYEQYF. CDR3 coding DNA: TGTGCCAGCATCGATGACCCGGACTACGAGCAGTACTTC.

The DNA for the CDR3 is TGTGCCAGCAGCTCCCCGGAAGACGCTTCCTACGAGCAGTACTTC. It specifies CASSSPEDASYEQYF. The chain carries TRBV7-9 and TRBJ2-7; D is ambiguous. The CDR3 contains 15 residues. Trimming pared 4 bases from V and 1 base from J, leaving 14 bases between. Germline assignment: CDR1 SEHNR and CDR2 FQNEAQ (reference sequence).